The text below deals with one TCR beta chain. Its antigen is currently unknown. The CDR3 sequence is 12 residues long. Germline lookup yields CDR1 GTSNPN and CDR2 SVGIG (reference sequence). Deletions cut 4 bases from V and 7 bases from J, with 14 bases between. This sample was included in a study of cytomegalovirus exposure and HLA in healthy donors. Overall study results and limits: CMV serostatus was the sole immune exposure data available. Altogether, some 170 TCR beta chains were recorded as cytomegalovirus-associated. A few chains tied to CMV proved CMV antigen-specific in vitro.

Researchers ran the PCR with 60 Vbeta and 13 Jbeta primers. Produced via immunoSEQ multiplex PCR; TCRdb's table is partial and in-frame only. The sample has 150,000 to 200,000 clones; about four fifths are singletons. Sequenced sample: PBMCs. J is TRBJ2-7 and V is TRBV30; a weak D match, TRBD2 (6 bases). The receptor comes from a young man in good health and CMV-seropositive. The CDR3 DNA follows: TGTGCCTGGAAAGGGACTTTGGGAGAGCAGTACTTC. Translated: CAWKGTLGEQYF.